The rows below give T cell receptor beta chains drawn from one sample of a study of blood T cell repertoires in COVID-19. TCRdb's table, derived via immunoSEQ multiplex PCR, lists solely in-frame clones and lacks some. This table holds approximately 67,000 clones, 80% to 90% found once. Sequences were obtained from peripheral blood. The receptors were sampled from a man aged 45-65 years with active COVID-19. Each CDR3 is given with its conserved first and last residue. A D gene is named only where the DNA matches it firmly. Size values are once, few and many counts, or a class for expanded clones, and some rows have none.

CDR3	DNA	D	size	V	J
CASSSPSAARVPEKLFF	TGTGCCAGCAGCTCCCCGTCCGCAGCGAGGGTTCCTGAAAAACTGTTTTTT	NA	NA	TRBV7-9	TRBJ1-4
CASRQGQPYEQYF	TGCGCCAGCAGACAGGGACAGCCCTACGAGCAGTACTTC	TRBD1	NA	TRBV5-1	TRBJ2-7
CASSGQQTEKLFF	TGTGCCAGCTCAGGACAGCAGACCGAAAAACTGTTTTTT	NA	NA	TRBV18	TRBJ1-4
CACFDLSYGYTF	TGTGCCTGTTTCGATTTGAGCTATGGCTACACCTTC	NA	NA	TRBV30	TRBJ1-2
CASSSIPVYEQYF	TGTGCCAGCAGCTCCATTCCAGTTTACGAGCAGTACTTC	NA	NA	TRBV5-6	TRBJ2-7
CASSLVSRRGTEAFF	TGTGCCAGCAGCTTAGTCAGTCGTCGTGGCACTGAAGCTTTCTTT	NA	NA	TRBV7-2	TRBJ1-1
CASRGTGRSGELFF	TGTGCCAGCAGGGGGACAGGGCGGTCCGGGGAGCTGTTTTTT	TRBD1	once	TRBV2	TRBJ2-2
CASSPGTGNYEQYF	TGTGCCAGCAGCCCCGGGACAGGAAACTACGAGCAGTACTTC	TRBD1	NA	TRBV7-2	TRBJ2-7
CATSDRGTGNNEQFF	TGTGCCACCAGTGATAGAGGGACAGGCAACAATGAGCAGTTCTTC	TRBD1	once	TRBV24-1	TRBJ2-1
CASSLFGSLQQALHF	TGTGCCAGCAGCTTATTCGGTTCATTACAGCAGGCCCTCCACTTT	NA	NA	TRBV7-2	TRBJ1-6
CASSFRDSLHRRTNEKLFF	TGTGCCAGCAGCTTCCGGGACAGCTTACACAGGAGAACTAATGAAAAACTGTTTTTT	TRBD1	NA	TRBV5-5	TRBJ1-4
CASSAALGAGGYTF	TGTGCCAGCAGCGCGGCATTGGGGGCGGGTGGCTACACCTTC	NA	NA	TRBV25-1	TRBJ1-2
CAGSGRRGREQFF	TGTGCCGGTAGCGGGAGGAGGGGAAGGGAGCAGTTCTTC	TRBD2	NA	TRBV28	TRBJ2-1
CASSLAGRLEQYF	TGTGCCAGCAGCTTGGCTGGGCGTCTCGAGCAGTACTTC	NA	NA	TRBV5-5	TRBJ2-7
CASSYSIGGFFTEAFF	TGTGCCAGCAGTTACTCGATTGGAGGGTTCTTCACTGAAGCTTTCTTT	NA	NA	TRBV6-5	TRBJ1-1
CASSQPGMDGYTF	TGTGCCAGCAGCCAACCGGGGATGGATGGCTACACCTTC	NA	NA	TRBV3-1/TRBV3-2	TRBJ1-2
CASSSVAGAWRELFF	TGTGCCAGCAGTTCGGTAGCGGGAGCATGGCGGGAGCTGTTTTTT	TRBD2	few	TRBV27	TRBJ2-2